A selection of T cell receptor beta chains follows, all from one sample in a study of T cell responses to AZD1222 COVID-19 vaccine. Method: immunoSEQ multiplex PCR; TCRdb's copy keeps in-frame clones and lacks some. Of 90,000 to 150,000 clones listed, 85% to 90% are singletons. The sequencing used peripheral blood, collected 28 days after the second AZD1222 dose. Every receptor here comes from an adult who received the AZD1222 COVID-19 vaccine. Each CDR3 is given with its conserved first and last residue. The order of the fields is D gene, J gene, clone size, V gene, CDR3 DNA, CDR3 protein. D genes are given only for firm matches. A row's size may be missing; if present it is once, few, many or a size class.

TRBD1 TRBJ2-7 . TRBV6-5 TGTGCCAGCAGTACCCCAGCGACAGGGTCCTACGAGCAGTACTTC CASSTPATGSYEQYF
TRBD2 TRBJ2-5 . TRBV19 TGTGCCAGTAGCCGAATTACGGGGCAGGGCGGGGGAGAGACCCAGTACTTC CASSRITGQGGGETQYF
TRBD2 TRBJ2-5 . TRBV19 TGTGCCAGCAGAAGAGCGGGAGGGGTGACCCAGTACTTC CASRRAGGVTQYF
TRBD2 TRBJ2-3 . TRBV7-3 TGTGCCAGCAGCTCGCCGGGACTAGCGGGATCCGGCAATACGCAGTATTTT CASSSPGLAGSGNTQYF
. TRBJ2-7 . TRBV6-2/TRBV6-3 TGTGCCAGCAGTCCCCGTGCTGGGAGTTCCTACGAGCAGTACTTC CASSPRAGSSYEQYF
. TRBJ2-3 . TRBV20-1 TGCAGTGCTAGTACGCTAGCGTACGAGGGGGATACGCAGTATTTT CSASTLAYEGDTQYF
. TRBJ1-1 . TRBV21-1 TGTGCCAGCAGCAAAGCGGGGTTGAGACAGGGGGCGCGACGGAACACTGAAGCTTTCTTT CASSKAGLRQGARRNTEAFF
TRBD1 TRBJ1-6 . TRBV18 TGTGCCAGCTCACCAATCGGAATAATAACAGGGGAAAGGCGGCGGAATTCACCCCTCCACTTT CASSPIGIITGERRRNSPLHF
. TRBJ1-3 . TRBV5-1 TGCGCCAGCAGCTTGGAACTTGGGTGGTCGGACACCATATATTTT CASSLELGWSDTIYF
TRBD1 TRBJ1-2 . TRBV2 TGTGCCAGCAGGGGACAGGGGATCTATGGCTACACCTTC CASRGQGIYGYTF
TRBD1 TRBJ2-5 . TRBV10-3 TGTGCCATCAGTGAGTCGCCCAGGGGGCTCCAAGAGACCCAGTACTTC CAISESPRGLQETQYF
TRBD1 TRBJ1-3 . TRBV5-8 TGTGCCAGCAGCTCACCGACCGGACAGGGCCTTCGAAACACCATATATTTT CASSSPTGQGLRNTIYF
TRBD1 TRBJ2-7 once TRBV5-1 TGCGCCAGCAGCCTTGGAAGGGGTGGGACAGCGCTTCTACTTCCCTACGAGCAGTACTTC CASSLGRGGTALLLPYEQYF
. TRBJ1-4 once TRBV27 TGTGCCAGCAGTCACCTCGGCCAGGGCGGGTTAGAAGAAAAACTGTTTTTT CASSHLGQGGLEEKLFF
. TRBJ2-3 once TRBV6-2/TRBV6-3 TGTGCCAGCAGTTACCTGAGAGATACGCAGTATTTT CASSYLRDTQYF
. TRBJ2-5 . TRBV7-9 TGTGCCAGCAGTAGGCTCCAAGAGACCCAGTACTTC CASSRLQETQYF
. TRBJ2-6 once TRBV27 TGTGCCAGCCGGACAGCCGTCTCTGGGGCCAACGTCCTGACTTTC CASRTAVSGANVLTF
TRBD1 TRBJ1-2 once TRBV10-3 TGTGCCATCAGTGAGCCCGTAACAGGGGGCTCCAGCCATGGCTACACCTTC CAISEPVTGGSSHGYTF
. TRBJ2-7 . TRBV4-3 TGCGCCAGCAGCCAAGATGGGGTCCGTGGCGAGCAGTACTTC CASSQDGVRGEQYF
. TRBJ1-1 . TRBV14 TGTGCCAGCAGCGACGGCTGGGAAGCTTTCTTT CASSDGWEAFF
TRBD1 TRBJ1-1 . TRBV6-2/TRBV6-3 TGTGCCAGCAGTCGCATGGGGACAGTGCTAAACACTGAAGCTTTCTTT CASSRMGTVLNTEAFF
TRBD1 TRBJ2-7 . TRBV28 TGTGCCAGCAGTTTAAGGGGGACAGGGAGGATCGCGTACGAGCAGTACTTC CASSLRGTGRIAYEQYF
. TRBJ1-4 . TRBV15 TGTGCCACCAGCAGCCCCCCTGGGGACATGAAAGAAAAACTGTTTTTT CATSSPPGDMKEKLFF
. TRBJ1-5 . TRBV7-6 TGTGCCAGCAGCGCCCGATTAGATCAGCCCCAGCATTTT CASSARLDQPQHF
. TRBJ2-2 . TRBV11-3 TGTGCCAGCAGCTTAGTTGCCGGGGAGCTGTTTTTT CASSLVAGELFF
TRBD1 TRBJ2-7 . TRBV6-4 TGTGCCAGCAGTGGCCGGGACAGGGGACACTCCTACGAGCAGTACTTC CASSGRDRGHSYEQYF
TRBD1 TRBJ2-7 . TRBV3-1/TRBV3-2 TGTGCCAGCAGCCAAGATGCCCGGACAGGGGGGGCCTACGAGCAGTACTTC CASSQDARTGGAYEQYF
. TRBJ1-6 . TRBV9 TGTGCCAGCAGCGCTACTCCGCCCGATTCACCCCTCCACTTT CASSATPPDSPLHF
. TRBJ2-7 . TRBV11-2 TGTGCCAGCAGCTTAGGAGTCTACGAGCAGTACTTC CASSLGVYEQYF
. TRBJ1-3 few TRBV3-1/TRBV3-2 TGTGCCAGCAGCCAAGACGAGGGAAACACCATATATTTT CASSQDEGNTIYF
. TRBJ2-1 . TRBV4-3 TGCGCCAGCAGCCAAGATTTAGTTAATCCCCACAATGAGCAGTTCTTC CASSQDLVNPHNEQFF